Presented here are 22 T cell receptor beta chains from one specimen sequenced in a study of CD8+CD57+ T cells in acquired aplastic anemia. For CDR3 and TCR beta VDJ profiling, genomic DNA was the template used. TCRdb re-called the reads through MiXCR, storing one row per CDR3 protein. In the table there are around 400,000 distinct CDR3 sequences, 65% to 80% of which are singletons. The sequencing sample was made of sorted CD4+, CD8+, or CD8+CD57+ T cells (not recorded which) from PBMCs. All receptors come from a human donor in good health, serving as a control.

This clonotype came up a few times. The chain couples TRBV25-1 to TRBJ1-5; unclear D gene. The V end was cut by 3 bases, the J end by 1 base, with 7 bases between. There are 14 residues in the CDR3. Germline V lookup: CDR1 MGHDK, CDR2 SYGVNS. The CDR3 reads CASSDAGSNQPQHF. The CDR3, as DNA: TGTGCCAGCAGTGACGCGGGGAGCAATCAGCCCCAGCATTTT.

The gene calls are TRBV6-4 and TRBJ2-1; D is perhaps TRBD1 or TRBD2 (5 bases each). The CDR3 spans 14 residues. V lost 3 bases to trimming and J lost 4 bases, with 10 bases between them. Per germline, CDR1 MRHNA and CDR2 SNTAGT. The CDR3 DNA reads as TGTGCCAGCAGTGAGGAGCGGACATACAATGAGCAGTTCTTC. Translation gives CASSEERTYNEQFF.

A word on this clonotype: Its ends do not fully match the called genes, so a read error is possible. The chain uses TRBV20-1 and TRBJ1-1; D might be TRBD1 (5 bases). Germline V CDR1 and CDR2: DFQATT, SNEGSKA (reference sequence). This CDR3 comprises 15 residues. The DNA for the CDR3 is TGCAGTGCTAGTCATAGGGCAGGGCTGAACACTGGAGCTTTCTTT. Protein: CSASHRAGLNTGAFF.

The DNA of the CDR3 is TGTGCCAGCAGCATATTTGCGGGACTAGGGGTTGGAGAGACCCAGTACTTC. Its translation is CASSIFAGLGVGETQYF. This chain connects TRBV5-4 to TRBJ2-5; 8 nucleotides align to TRBD2. The CDR3 extends over 17 amino acids. Germline V CDR1 and CDR2: SGHNT, YYREEE (reference sequence). V was clipped by 4 bases and J by 4 bases; unmatched bases: 15. The full variable domain, in which reference TRBV5-4 and TRBJ2-5 provide the parts outside the CDR3, is ETGVTQSPTHLIKTRGQQVTLRCSSQSGHNTVSWYQQALGQGPQFIFQYYREEENGRGNFPPRFSGLQFPNYSSELNVNALELDDSALYLCASSIFAGLGVGETQYFGPGTRLLVL.

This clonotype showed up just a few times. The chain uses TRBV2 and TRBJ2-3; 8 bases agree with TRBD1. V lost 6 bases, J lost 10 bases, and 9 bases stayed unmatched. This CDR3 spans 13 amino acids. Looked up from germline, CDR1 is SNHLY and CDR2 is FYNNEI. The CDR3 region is CASRPVQGAAQYF. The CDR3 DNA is TGTGCCAGCAGACCGGTCCAGGGGGCAGCGCAGTATTTT.

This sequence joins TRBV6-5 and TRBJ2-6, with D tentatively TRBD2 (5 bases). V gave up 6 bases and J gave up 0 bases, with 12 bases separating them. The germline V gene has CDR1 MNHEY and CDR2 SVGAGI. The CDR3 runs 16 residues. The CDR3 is CASRLGYVSGANVLTF. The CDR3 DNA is TGTGCCAGCAGACTAGGGTACGTCTCTGGGGCCAACGTCCTGACTTTC.

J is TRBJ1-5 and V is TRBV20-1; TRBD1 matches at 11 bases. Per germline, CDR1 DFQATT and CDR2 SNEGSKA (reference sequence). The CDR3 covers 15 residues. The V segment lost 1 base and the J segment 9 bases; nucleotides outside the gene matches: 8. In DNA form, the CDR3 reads TGCAGTGCTAGAGCGGGACAGGGGGAGAAACGGCCCCAGCATTTT. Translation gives CSARAGQGEKRPQHF.

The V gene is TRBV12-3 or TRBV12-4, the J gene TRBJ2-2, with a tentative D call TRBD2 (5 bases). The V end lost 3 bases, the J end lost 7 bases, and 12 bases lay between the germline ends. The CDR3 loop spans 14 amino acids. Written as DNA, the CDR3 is TGTGCCAGCAGTTTCCAGACTCGGGGCGGGGAGCTGTTTTTT. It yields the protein CASSFQTRGGELFF.

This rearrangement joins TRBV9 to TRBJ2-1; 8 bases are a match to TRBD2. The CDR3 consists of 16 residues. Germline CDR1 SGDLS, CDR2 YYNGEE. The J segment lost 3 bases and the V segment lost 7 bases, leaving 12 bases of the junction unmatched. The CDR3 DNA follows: TGTGCCAGCGAAGTGGGAAGCGGGGGTAACTACAATGAGCAGTTCTTC. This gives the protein CASEVGSGGNYNEQFF.

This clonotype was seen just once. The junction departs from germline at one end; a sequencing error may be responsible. CDR3 nucleotides: TGCGCCAGCAGCCAAGGGACAGGGTTCTTC. It encodes CASSQGTGFF. The rearrangement joins TRBV7-8 to TRBJ2-1, with TRBD1 matching over 8 bases. The germline CDR1 and CDR2 sequences are SGHVS and FQNEAQ. The CDR3 consists of 10 residues.

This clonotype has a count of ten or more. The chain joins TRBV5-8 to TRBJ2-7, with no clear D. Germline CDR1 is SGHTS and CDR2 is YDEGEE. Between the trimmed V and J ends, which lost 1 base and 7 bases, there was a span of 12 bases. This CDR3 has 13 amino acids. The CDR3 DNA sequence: TGTGCCAGCAGCTTGATAGGGTCGGGTGAGCAGTACTTC. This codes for CASSLIGSGEQYF.

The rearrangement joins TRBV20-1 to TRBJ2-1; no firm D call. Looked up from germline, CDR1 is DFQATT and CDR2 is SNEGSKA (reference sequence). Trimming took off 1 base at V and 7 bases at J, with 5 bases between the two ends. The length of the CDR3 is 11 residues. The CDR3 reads CSARGKNEQFF. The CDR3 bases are TGCAGTGCTAGAGGAAAGAATGAGCAGTTCTTC.

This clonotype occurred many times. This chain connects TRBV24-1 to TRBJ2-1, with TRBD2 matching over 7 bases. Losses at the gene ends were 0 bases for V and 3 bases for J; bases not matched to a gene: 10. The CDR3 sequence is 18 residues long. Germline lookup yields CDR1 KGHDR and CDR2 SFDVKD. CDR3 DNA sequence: TGTGCCACCAGTGATTTGTCGGGGAGGGTAGCGAGCTACAATGAGCAGTTCTTC. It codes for CATSDLSGRVASYNEQFF.

CDR3 sequence: CASSPPTEARGYTF. The CDR3 DNA reads TGTGCCAGCAGCCCCCCCACGGAGGCGAGGGGCTACACCTTC. The chain uses TRBV7-9 and TRBJ1-2; D unclear. V lost 5 bases to trimming and J lost 8 bases, with 18 bases between them. This CDR3 spans 14 amino acids. Looked up from germline, CDR1 is SEHNR and CDR2 is FQNEAQ (reference sequence).

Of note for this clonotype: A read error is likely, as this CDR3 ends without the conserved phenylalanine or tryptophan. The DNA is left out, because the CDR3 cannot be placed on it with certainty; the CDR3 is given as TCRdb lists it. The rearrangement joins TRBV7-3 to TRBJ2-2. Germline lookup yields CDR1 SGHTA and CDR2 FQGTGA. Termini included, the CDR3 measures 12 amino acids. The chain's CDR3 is CASSLQPGEQLL.

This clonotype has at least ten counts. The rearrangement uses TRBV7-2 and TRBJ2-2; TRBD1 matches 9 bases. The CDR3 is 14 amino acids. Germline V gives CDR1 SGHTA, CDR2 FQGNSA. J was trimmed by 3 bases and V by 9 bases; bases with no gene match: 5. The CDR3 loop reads CARNRGLDTGELFF. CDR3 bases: TGTGCCAGGAACAGGGGGCTTGACACCGGGGAGCTGTTTTTT.

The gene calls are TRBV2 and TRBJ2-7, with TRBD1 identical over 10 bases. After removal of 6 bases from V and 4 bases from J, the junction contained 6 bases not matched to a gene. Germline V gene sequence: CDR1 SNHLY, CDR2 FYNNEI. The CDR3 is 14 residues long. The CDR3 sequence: CASSLGQGVYEQYF. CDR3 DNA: TGTGCCAGCAGCCTTGGACAGGGGGTATACGAGCAGTACTTC.

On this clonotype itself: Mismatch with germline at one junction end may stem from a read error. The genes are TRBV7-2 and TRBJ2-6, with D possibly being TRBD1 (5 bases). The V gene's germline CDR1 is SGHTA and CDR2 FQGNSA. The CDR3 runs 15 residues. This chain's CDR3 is CASSLDWAGANGLAF. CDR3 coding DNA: TGTGCCAGCAGCCTTGACTGGGCTGGGGCCAACGGTCTGGCTTTC.

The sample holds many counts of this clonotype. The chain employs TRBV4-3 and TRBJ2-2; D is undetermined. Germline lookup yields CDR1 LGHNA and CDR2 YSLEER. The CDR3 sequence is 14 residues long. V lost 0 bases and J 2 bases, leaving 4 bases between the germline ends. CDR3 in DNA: TGCGCCAGCAGCCAAGAGAGTAACACCGGGGAGCTGTTTTTT. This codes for CASSQESNTGELFF.

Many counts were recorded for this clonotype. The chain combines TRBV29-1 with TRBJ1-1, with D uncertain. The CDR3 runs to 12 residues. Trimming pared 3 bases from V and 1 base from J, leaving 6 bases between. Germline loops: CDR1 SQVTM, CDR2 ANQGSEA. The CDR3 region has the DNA TGCAGCGTTGATTTCGGGAACACTGAAGCTTTCTTT. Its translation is CSVDFGNTEAFF. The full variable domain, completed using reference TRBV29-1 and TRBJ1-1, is SAVISQKPSRDICQRGTSLTIQCQVDSQVTMMFWYRQQPGQSLTLIATANQGSEATYESGFVIDKFPISRPNLTFSTLTVSNMSPEDSSIYLCSVDFGNTEAFFGQGTRLTVV.

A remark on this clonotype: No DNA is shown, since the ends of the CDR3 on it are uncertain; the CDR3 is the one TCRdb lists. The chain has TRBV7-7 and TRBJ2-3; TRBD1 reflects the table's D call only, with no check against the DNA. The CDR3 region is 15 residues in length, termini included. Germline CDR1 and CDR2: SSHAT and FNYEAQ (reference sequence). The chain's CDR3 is CASSSGTGGTQYFYF.

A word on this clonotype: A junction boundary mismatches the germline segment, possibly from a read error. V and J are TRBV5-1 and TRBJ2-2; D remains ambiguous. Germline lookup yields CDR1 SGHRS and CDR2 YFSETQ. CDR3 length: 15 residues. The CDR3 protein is CASSLGQGDHGELFF. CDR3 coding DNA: TGTGCCAGCAGCTTGGGCCAAGGAGATCACGGGGAGCTGTTTTTT. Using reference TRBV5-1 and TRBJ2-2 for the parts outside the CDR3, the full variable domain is KAGVTQTPRYLIKTRGQQVTLSCSPISGHRSVSWYQQTPGQGLQFLFEYFSETQRNKGNFPGRFSGRQFSNSRSEMNVSTLELGDSALYLCASSLGQGDHGELFFGEGSRLTVL.